Listed here are 25 T cell receptor beta chains from one sample, sequenced in a study of control samples from healthy donors and cancer patients. TCRdb keeps only in-frame clones here, not all; method: immunoSEQ multiplex PCR. This table holds under 450,000 clones, around 90% found once. Sequencing was carried out using PBMCs. The source is a man in his forties with head and neck cancer.

The V and J genes are TRBV6-5 and TRBJ2-3; 9 bases are a match to TRBD1. V lost 8 bases and J lost 4; bases outside the gene matches: 10. The CDR3 covers 15 residues. CDR1 is MNHEY and CDR2 is SVGAGI in the germline V gene. CDR3 loop: CASQIGQGRADTQYF. In DNA form, the CDR3 reads TGTGCCAGCCAGATAGGACAGGGGAGAGCAGATACGCAGTATTTT.

V is TRBV11-2 and J is TRBJ2-5, with D perhaps TRBD1 (7 bases). The germline CDR1 and CDR2 sequences are SGHAT and FQNNGV. CDR3 length: 14 amino acids. The germline V and J ends were trimmed by 6 bases and 1 base, with 12 bases remaining between them. The CDR3 protein is CASRRGTAQETQYF. For the CDR3, the DNA is TGTGCCAGCAGACGCGGGACAGCCCAAGAGACCCAGTACTTC.

This clone was detected a few times. This chain joins TRBV5-1 and TRBJ1-6; perhaps TRBD1 as D (6 bases). The V and J ends lost 7 bases and 5 bases respectively, with 16 bases between them. The CDR3 sequence is 15 residues long. CDR1 and CDR2 from the germline V gene are SGHRS and YFSETQ. The CDR3 nucleotides are TGCGCCAGCCGAACCGGACAGAGTGATAATTCACCCCTCCACTTT. It translates to CASRTGQSDNSPLHF.

The chain joins TRBV6-5 to TRBJ2-3, with a tentative D call TRBD1 (6 bases). The CDR3 has 14 amino acids. Germline lookup yields CDR1 MNHEY and CDR2 SVGAGI. Trimming pared 6 bases from V and 0 bases from J, leaving 10 bases between. The CDR3 DNA reads as TGTGCCAGCAGAAGGACAGTTAGCACAGATACGCAGTATTTT. The encoded protein is CASRRTVSTDTQYF.

This clone is a singleton in its sample. This chain joins TRBV18 and TRBJ1-3; 8 bases map to TRBD1. Germline V gene sequence: CDR1 KGHSH, CDR2 LQKENI. CDR3 length equals 15 residues. V lost 6 bases, J lost 3 bases, and 7 bases stayed unmatched. The CDR3 region is CASSLQGEGGNTIYF. CDR3 sequence (DNA): TGTGCCAGCTCGCTACAGGGGGAAGGTGGAAACACCATATATTTT.

The CDR3 coding sequence is TGTGCCATCCGTAGGGGGGAAAAAGAAAACACCATATATTTT. Encoded protein: CAIRRGEKENTIYF. The V gene is TRBV6-9, the J gene TRBJ1-3, with TRBD1 as a possible D gene (6 bases). Trimming removed 10 bases from V and 6 bases from J, with 19 bases in between. Per germline, CDR1 MNHGY and CDR2 SVAAGI. CDR3 length equals 14 residues.

V is TRBV29-1 and J is TRBJ1-3; D not resolved. The CDR3 length is 14 residues. V shed 4 bases and J shed 4 bases, with 14 bases lying between them. Germline CDR1 SQVTM, CDR2 ANQGSEA. CDR3 loop: CSVVGGSFGNTIYF. CDR3 bases: TGCAGCGTTGTTGGTGGCAGCTTCGGAAACACCATATATTTT.

The V call is TRBV6-6, the J call TRBJ2-5; 9 bases agree with TRBD2. This CDR3 is 14 amino acids long. Germline values: CDR1 MNHNY, CDR2 SVGAGI (reference sequence). Trimming cost V 5 bases and J 4 bases; bases outside gene matches: 5. The CDR3 loop is CASSGSGGRETQYF. The CDR3 coding sequence is TGTGCCAGCAGTGGAAGCGGGGGGAGAGAGACCCAGTACTTC.

This chain links TRBV29-1 with TRBJ2-2, with D perhaps being TRBD1 or TRBD2 (6 bases each). Germline assignment: CDR1 SQVTM and CDR2 ANQGSEA. Between the trimmed V and J ends, which lost 6 bases and 6 bases, there was a span of 20 bases. This CDR3 has 15 amino acids. The CDR3 here is CSVGGGGIQSGELFF. The CDR3 DNA reads TGCAGCGTGGGGGGCGGAGGGATCCAGTCCGGGGAGCTGTTTTTT.

A single count supports this clone. The chain has TRBV21-1 and TRBJ2-7; the table's D call, TRBD2, was not checked against the DNA. TRBV21-1 is a recognized pseudogene. The CDR3 covers 16 residues. Here the CDR3 DNA reads TGTGCCAGCAGCAAAAGGTTTTGCGGGCTGATTTACGAGCAGTACTTC. Protein product: CASSKRFCGLIYEQYF.

The V and J genes are TRBV6-5 and TRBJ1-6; D call uncertain. V lost 5 bases, J lost 3 bases, and 5 bases lay in between. The germline V gene has CDR1 MNHEY and CDR2 SVGAGI. This CDR3 is 13 amino acids long. CDR3 sequence (DNA): TGTGCCAGCAGTCCCCGCTATAATTCACCCCTCCACTTT. It codes for CASSPRYNSPLHF.

The V and J genes are TRBV28 and TRBJ1-5, with D unresolved. Germline loops: CDR1 MDHEN, CDR2 SYDVKM. With 4 bases removed from V and 6 bases from J, the gap between germline ends came to 19 bases. The CDR3 length is 16 residues. CDR3 DNA: TGTGCCAGCAGTTCCGGTGGGGTTAGAGCGGGTCAGCCCCAGCATTTT. Residues: CASSSGGVRAGQPQHF.

A single count supports this clone. The chain links TRBV30 to TRBJ2-5; no reliable D call. Trimming removed 3 bases from V and 0 bases from J, with 8 bases in between. This CDR3 spans 13 amino acids. Germline V gene data show CDR1 as GTSNPN and CDR2 as SVGIG (reference sequence). DNA of the CDR3: TGTGCCTGGAGGAAAACGTACCAAGAGACCCAGTACTTC. It translates to CAWRKTYQETQYF.

The chain uses TRBV12-3 or TRBV12-4 and TRBJ1-5; D unclear. The CDR3 has 12 residues. V was trimmed by 6 bases and J by 3 bases, leaving 6 bases between them. CDR3 DNA sequence: TGTGCCAGCAGGCAGGTCAATCAGCCCCAGCATTTT. Translating it yields CASRQVNQPQHF.

This clone was picked up one time. The chain couples TRBV7-9 to TRBJ2-7; maybe TRBD2 (6 bases). The CDR3 has 15 residues. Germline V lookup: CDR1 SEHNR, CDR2 FQNEAQ (reference sequence). The V end was cut by 1 base, the J end by 0 bases, with 10 bases between. Here the CDR3 reads CASSLVGGSSYEQYF. The CDR3 region has the DNA TGTGCCAGCAGCTTAGTGGGGGGAAGCTCCTACGAGCAGTACTTC.

The chain combines TRBV6-2 or TRBV6-3 with TRBJ1-1, with unresolved D. The CDR3 is made up of 16 amino acids. Germline-derived CDR1 and CDR2 are MNHEY and SVGEGT. V lost 0 bases and J lost 0, with 11 bases in between. In DNA, the CDR3 is TGTGCCAGCAGTTACTCTCGTGGTTCGGTGAACACTGAAGCTTTCTTT. Amino acids: CASSYSRGSVNTEAFF.

V gene TRBV27 combines with J gene TRBJ2-7; 12 bases are shared with TRBD1. The CDR3 has 15 residues. The junction had 7 bases not matched to a gene; V was cut back by 6 bases and J by 4 bases. The V gene's germline CDR1 is MNHEY and CDR2 SMNVEV (reference sequence). The CDR3 sequence: CASRRAGQGAYEQYF. The CDR3 nucleotides read TGTGCCAGCAGAAGAGCGGGACAGGGGGCTTACGAGCAGTACTTC.

The chain recombines TRBV20-1 with TRBJ1-2; D is uncertain. Germline values: CDR1 DFQATT, CDR2 SNEGSKA (reference sequence). This CDR3 is built from 11 residues. V lost 7 bases to trimming and J lost 8 bases, with 14 bases between them. The chain's CDR3 is CSVGRMDGYTF. The CDR3 DNA reads as TGCAGTGTAGGCCGAATGGACGGCTACACCTTC.

This clone has just one count. The rearrangement joins TRBV5-1 to TRBJ2-7; perhaps D is TRBD1 or TRBD2 (6 bases each). This CDR3 spans 15 amino acids. Germline-derived CDR1 and CDR2 are SGHRS and YFSETQ. Trimming took 1 base from V and 2 from J, leaving 13 bases between them. CDR3 in DNA: TGCGCCAGCAGCTTGAGGAGTGGGGGGCCCTACGAGCAGTACTTC. This translates into CASSLRSGGPYEQYF.

This chain uses TRBV5-1 with TRBJ1-1, with 7 bases aligning to TRBD1. CDR3 length equals 14 residues. Trimming at V came to 3 bases and at J to 8 bases, leaving 10 bases not matched to a gene. Germline V gene data show CDR1 as SGHRS and CDR2 as YFSETQ. The DNA of the CDR3 is TGCGCCAGCAGCTCTACAGGGGTCCCGAACGAAGCTTTCTTT. Translation: CASSSTGVPNEAFF. The full variable domain, completed using reference TRBV5-1 and TRBJ1-1, is KAGVTQTPRYLIKTRGQQVTLSCSPISGHRSVSWYQQTPGQGLQFLFEYFSETQRNKGNFPGRFSGRQFSNSRSEMNVSTLELGDSALYLCASSSTGVPNEAFFGQGTRLTVV.

The count of this clone is one. The chain carries TRBV4-1 and TRBJ2-1; D is uncertain. V was pared by 4 bases and J by 5 bases, with 3 bases between. Germline V gene lookup returns CDR1 MGHRA and CDR2 YSYEKL. This CDR3 is built from 11 residues. The CDR3 region is CASSRDNEQFF. CDR3 sequence (DNA): TGCGCCAGCAGCCGGGACAATGAGCAGTTCTTC.

The gene calls are TRBV7-9 and TRBJ2-7, with D hard to call. Trimming left V 4 bases short and J 7 bases short, with 11 bases between. The CDR3 has 12 amino acids. CDR1 and CDR2 (germline): SEHNR, FQNEAQ (reference sequence). The CDR3 bases are TGTGCCAGCAGCTCTACTTTTTGGGAGCAGTACTTC. It codes for CASSSTFWEQYF. The entire variable domain, with the rest obtained from reference TRBV7-9 and TRBJ2-7, is as follows: DTGVSQNPRHKITKRGQNVTFRCDPISEHNRLYWYRQTLGQGPEFLTYFQNEAQLEKSRLLSDRFSAERPKGSFSTLEIQRTEQGDSAMYLCASSSTFWEQYFGPGTRLTVT.

The rearrangement links TRBV3-1 (or the pseudogene TRBV3-2) to TRBJ2-5, with 11 bases matching TRBD2. The trim removed 4 bases at V and 2 bases at J, leaving 0 bases unmatched. The CDR3 is made up of 14 amino acids. From germline, CDR1 is LGHDT and CDR2 YNNKEL (reference sequence). The CDR3 protein is CASSRLAGQETQYF. The CDR3 DNA reads TGTGCCAGCAGCCGACTAGCGGGGCAAGAGACCCAGTACTTC.

The rearrangement joins TRBV12-3 or TRBV12-4 to TRBJ2-7; a possible D gene is TRBD2 (6 bases). This CDR3 has 13 residues. V was shortened by 5 bases and J by 3 bases, with 11 bases between the two germline ends. CDR3 sequence reads: CASSRGTLYEQYF. In nucleotides, the CDR3 is TGTGCCAGCAGTCGCGGGACTCTCTACGAGCAGTACTTC.

The chain has TRBV24-1 and TRBJ2-1, with 11 bases that match TRBD2. The J segment lost 6 bases and the V segment lost 7 bases, leaving 1 base of the junction unmatched. CDR1 is KGHDR, CDR2 SFDVKD, per germline. This CDR3 comprises 13 residues. The chain's CDR3 is CATRGTSGNEQFF. The CDR3 DNA is TGTGCCACCAGGGGGACTAGCGGCAATGAGCAGTTCTTC.